These T cell receptor beta chains were read from a single sample in a study of blood T cells in healthy people across ages. TCRdb called the 5' RACE reads again in MiXCR, with one record for every CDR3 protein. The sample holds fewer than 2 million distinct CDR3 sequences, about two fifths seen once. The sample comprised blood. These receptor sequences come from a human donor in good health. Each CDR3 is given with its conserved first and last residue. D genes are given only for firm matches. Clone size, where shown, is once, few, many, or a class for clones that have expanded.

j_call v_call d_call clone_size cdr3_aa cdr3_nt
TRBJ2-7 TRBV6-5 TRBD1 many CASSDDRGSLYEQYF TGTGCCAGCAGTGACGACAGGGGGTCCCTCTACGAGCAGTACTTC
TRBJ2-1 TRBV20-1 TRBD1 NA CSARPRNRTGRYLQFF TGCAGTGCTAGACCGCGTAATCGGACAGGCAGGTACCTGCAGTTCTTC
TRBJ1-6 TRBV6-6 NA NA CVSSDGDGNSPLHF TGTGTCAGCAGTGACGGGGACGGCAATTCACCCCTCCACTTT
TRBJ2-1 TRBV20-1 TRBD1 few CSASHRGSSYNEQFF TGCAGTGCTAGTCACAGGGGGAGCTCCTACAATGAGCAGTTCTTC
TRBJ1-1 TRBV13 NA NA CASSSLRTGNTEAFF TGTGCCAGCAGCTCCCTCCGGACGGGGAACACTGAAGCTTTCTTT
TRBJ1-4 TRBV12-3/TRBV12-4 TRBD1 NA CASRLTGFSMFF TGTGCCAGCAGATTGACAGGGTTTAGTATGTTTTTT
TRBJ2-7 TRBV28 NA NA CASSSIRKHWAPEQYF TGTGCCAGCAGTTCCATCCGAAAACATTGGGCTCCCGAGCAGTACTTC
TRBJ1-2 TRBV10-3 TRBD1 NA CAISPGTVTNYGYTF TGCGCCATCAGCCCCGGGACAGTTACTAACTATGGCTACACCTTC
TRBJ1-1 TRBV4-1 NA few CASSQAYLNTEAFF TGCGCCAGCAGCCAAGCATACTTGAACACTGAAGCTTTCTTT
TRBJ2-1 TRBV4-3 NA NA CASSQGGGSPDQLNEQFF TGCGCCAGCAGCCAAGGAGGCGGCTCACCCGACCAGCTTAATGAGCAGTTCTTC
TRBJ1-6 TRBV4-2 TRBD1 NA CASSHHYRQGANSPLHF TGTGCCAGCAGCCACCACTATAGACAGGGGGCAAATTCACCCCTCCACTTT
TRBJ1-5 TRBV20-1 NA few CSARVSSQGLSGSNQPQHF TGCAGTGCTAGAGTGTCCAGCCAGGGTTTATCCGGTAGCAATCAGCCCCAGCATTTT
TRBJ1-2 TRBV29-1 NA NA CSVGGIYGYTF TGCAGCGTTGGGGGGATCTATGGCTACACCTTC
TRBJ1-6 TRBV5-5 NA NA CASSLSSAQGLPLHF TGTGCCAGCAGCTTGTCATCCGCTCAAGGGTTACCCCTCCACTTT
TRBJ1-1 TRBV12-5 NA NA CASGFGSEEEYTEAFF TGTGCTAGTGGTTTTGGTTCGGAGGAGGAGTACACTGAAGCTTTCTTT
TRBJ1-3 TRBV9 NA NA CASSVGDGGPSGNTIYF TGTGCCAGCAGCGTAGGGGACGGCGGACCCTCTGGAAACACCATATATTTT
TRBJ1-4 TRBV29-1 NA NA CSAAAIGEGEEKLFF TGCAGCGCAGCCGCTATAGGGGAGGGGGAAGAAAAACTGTTTTTT
TRBJ2-5 TRBV29-1 NA NA CSTGQLGRETQYF TGCAGCACTGGACAACTAGGGCGGGAGACCCAGTACTTC
TRBJ2-1 TRBV7-2 NA NA CASSLTLNEQFF TGTGCCAGCAGCCTCACCCTCAATGAGCAGTTCTTC
TRBJ2-1 TRBV29-1 TRBD1 NA CSGEGAGTGEAEQFF TGCAGCGGTGAAGGGGCCGGGACAGGCGAAGCTGAGCAGTTCTTC
TRBJ1-5 TRBV7-9 TRBD1 few CASSLFQGQEQPQHF TGTGCCAGCAGCTTATTTCAGGGACAGGAACAGCCCCAGCATTTT
TRBJ2-1 TRBV20-1 TRBD2 NA CSARLAGGFEQFF TGCAGTGCCCGACTAGCGGGGGGCTTTGAGCAGTTCTTC
TRBJ1-2 TRBV2 NA many CASEGGVRGYTF TGTGCCAGCGAGGGGGGTGTCCGTGGCTACACCTTC
TRBJ1-1 TRBV28 NA NA CASSLNQKEAFF TGTGCCAGCAGTTTAAACCAGAAGGAAGCTTTCTTT
TRBJ1-1 TRBV4-3 NA few CASSQDREAREAFF TGCGCCAGCAGCCAAGATAGGGAGGCTAGAGAAGCTTTCTTT
TRBJ1-5 TRBV7-2 TRBD1 NA CASSSRGGGDQPQHF TGTGCCAGCAGCTCCAGGGGGGGCGGCGATCAGCCCCAGCATTTT
TRBJ1-5 TRBV7-2 NA NA CASATGTSYQPQHF TGTGCCAGCGCAACCGGGACATCATATCAGCCCCAGCATTTT
TRBJ1-3 TRBV11-2 NA NA CASSLVSGRTGNTIYF TGTGCCAGCAGCTTAGTGTCGGGACGAACTGGAAACACCATATATTTT
TRBJ2-7 TRBV4-3 NA NA CASSQDYGTYYEQYF TGCGCCAGTAGCCAAGATTACGGGACATACTACGAGCAGTACTTC
TRBJ1-4 TRBV20-1 TRBD1 NA CSALFRGYLNEKLFF TGCAGTGCGCTCTTCAGGGGGTACCTCAATGAAAAACTGTTTTTT
TRBJ1-5 TRBV7-9 TRBD1 NA CAGSPGQPNQPQHF TGTGCCGGCAGCCCGGGACAGCCGAATCAGCCCCAGCATTTT
TRBJ1-2 TRBV5-6 TRBD1 few CASSLEQGARLSYGYTF TGTGCCAGCAGCTTGGAACAGGGGGCGAGGCTTTCCTATGGCTACACCTTC
TRBJ2-6 TRBV28 TRBD1 NA CASSPPGQGMKANVLTF TGTGCCAGCAGTCCTCCGGGACAGGGAATGAAGGCCAACGTCCTGACTTTC
TRBJ2-5 TRBV7-2 TRBD2 NA CASSFVASGGVQTQYF TGTGCCAGCAGCTTTGTGGCTAGCGGGGGGGTTCAGACCCAGTACTTC
TRBJ2-4 TRBV29-1 NA NA CSVTDDRLRAKNIQYF TGCAGCGTTACTGATGACAGGCTACGAGCCAAAAACATTCAGTACTTC
TRBJ2-3 TRBV7-8 TRBD2 NA CASSLARVTSGGTSTDTQYF TGTGCCAGCAGCTTAGCGAGGGTGACTAGCGGGGGAACTAGCACAGATACGCAGTATTTT
TRBJ2-1 TRBV24-1 TRBD2 few CATSDPARGAYNEQFF TGTGCCACCAGTGACCCCGCGCGGGGGGCCTACAATGAGCAGTTCTTC
TRBJ1-4 TRBV7-9 NA NA CASSLRVAGFGKEKLFF TGTGCCAGCAGCTTACGGGTGGCCGGCTTTGGAAAGGAAAAACTGTTTTTT
TRBJ2-7 TRBV20-1 TRBD1 few CSARKSQGVGEQYF TGCAGTGCTAGAAAGTCCCAGGGGGTGGGGGAGCAGTACTTC
TRBJ1-2 TRBV20-1 NA NA CSAQHTFNYGYTF TGCAGTGCTCAACACACGTTTAACTATGGCTACACCTTC
TRBJ2-3 TRBV19 TRBD2 NA CAGSVTGTSFTDTQYF TGTGCCGGTAGTGTTACCGGGACTAGCTTCACAGATACGCAGTATTTT
TRBJ2-5 TRBV12-3/TRBV12-4 TRBD1 NA CASSSGQRLETQYF TGTGCCAGCAGCTCGGGACAGAGACTAGAGACCCAGTACTTC
TRBJ1-2 TRBV29-1 TRBD1 few CSVLGQVYGYTF TGCAGCGTTTTGGGACAGGTCTATGGCTACACCTTC
TRBJ2-1 TRBV2 NA NA CASRPASSYNEQFF TGTGCCAGCAGACCAGCGAGCTCCTACAATGAGCAGTTCTTC
TRBJ1-2 TRBV3-1 NA few CASSQVSYGYTF TGTGCCAGCAGCCAAGTCAGCTATGGCTACACCTTC
TRBJ1-1 TRBV28 NA NA CASGYTEAFF TGTGCCAGCGGGTACACTGAAGCTTTCTTT
TRBJ2-7 TRBV29-1 NA NA CSVETDSMTEQYF TGCAGCGTTGAGACGGACAGCATGACCGAGCAGTACTTC
TRBJ2-3 TRBV15 TRBD1 NA CATSRDGQVTDTQYF TGTGCCACCAGCAGAGATGGACAGGTCACAGATACGCAGTATTTT
TRBJ2-5 TRBV7-9 TRBD2 many CASSPGLAEETQYF TGCGCCAGCAGCCCGGGACTAGCGGAAGAGACCCAGTACTTC
TRBJ1-1 TRBV29-1 NA NA CSVELGEGTEAFF TGCAGCGTTGAGTTAGGGGAAGGTACTGAAGCTTTCTTT
TRBJ1-1 TRBV12-3/TRBV12-4 TRBD1 few CASTVGGNRDTEAFF TGTGCCAGCACCGTAGGGGGCAACAGGGACACTGAAGCTTTCTTT
TRBJ1-6 TRBV5-1 NA NA CASSSEGEVSPLHF TGCGCCAGCAGCTCAGAAGGGGAGGTTTCACCCCTCCACTTT
TRBJ1-1 TRBV6-5 NA once CASSYLGGLGEAFF TGTGCCAGCAGTTACCTGGGAGGGCTCGGTGAAGCTTTCTTT
TRBJ2-7 TRBV11-2 NA NA CASSLGGPPHEQYF TGTGCCAGCAGCTTAGGCGGACCACCACACGAGCAGTACTTC
TRBJ1-1 TRBV11-1 TRBD1 few CASSLMGQGALGTEAFF TGTGCCAGCAGCTTGATGGGACAGGGGGCATTGGGCACTGAAGCTTTCTTT
TRBJ2-1 TRBV4-3 NA NA CASSQVSSPTNEQFF TGCGCCAGCAGCCAAGTCTCGAGCCCTACGAATGAGCAGTTCTTC
TRBJ2-1 TRBV27 TRBD2 NA CASSWGGGGEQFF TGTGCCAGCAGTTGGGGGGGTGGCGGGGAGCAGTTCTTC
TRBJ2-4 TRBV12-3/TRBV12-4 NA NA CASSTSTLAKNIQYF TGTGCCAGCAGTACATCCACACTAGCCAAAAACATTCAGTACTTC
TRBJ1-3 TRBV7-9 NA NA CASSLAETSSGNTIYF TGTGCCAGCAGCTTAGCTGAGACCTCCTCTGGAAACACCATATATTTT
TRBJ2-7 TRBV6-5 TRBD1 few CASCGTGRYEQYF TGTGCCAGCTGTGGGACAGGCCGCTACGAGCAGTACTTC